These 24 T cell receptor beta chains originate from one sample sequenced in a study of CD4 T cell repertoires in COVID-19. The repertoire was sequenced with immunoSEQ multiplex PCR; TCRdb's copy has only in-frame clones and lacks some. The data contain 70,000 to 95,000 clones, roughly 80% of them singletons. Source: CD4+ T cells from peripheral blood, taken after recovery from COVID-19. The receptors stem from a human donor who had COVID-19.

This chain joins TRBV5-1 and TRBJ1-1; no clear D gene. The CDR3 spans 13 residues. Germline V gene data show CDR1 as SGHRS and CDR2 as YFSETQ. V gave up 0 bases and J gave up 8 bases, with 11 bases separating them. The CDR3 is CASSLGGLGEAFF. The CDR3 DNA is TGCGCCAGCAGCTTGGGAGGGTTAGGCGAAGCTTTCTTT.

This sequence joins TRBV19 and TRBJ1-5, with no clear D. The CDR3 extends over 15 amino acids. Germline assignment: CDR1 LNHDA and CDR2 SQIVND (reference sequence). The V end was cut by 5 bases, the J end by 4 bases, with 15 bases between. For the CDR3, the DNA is TGTGCCAGTAGTCTCTTCACAGTGGGGAATCAGCCCCAGCATTTT. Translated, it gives CASSLFTVGNQPQHF. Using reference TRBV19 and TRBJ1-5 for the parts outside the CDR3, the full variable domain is DGGITQSPKYLFRKEGQNVTLSCEQNLNHDAMYWYRQDPGQGLRLIYYSQIVNDFQKGDIAEGYSVSREKKESFPLTVTSAQKNPTAFYLCASSLFTVGNQPQHFGDGTRLSIL.

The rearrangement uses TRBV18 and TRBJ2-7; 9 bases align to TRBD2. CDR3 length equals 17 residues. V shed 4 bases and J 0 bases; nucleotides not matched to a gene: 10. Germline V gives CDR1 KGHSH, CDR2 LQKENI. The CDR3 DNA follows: TGTGCCAGCTCACTCCTATCTAGCGGGGAAAGCTCCTACGAGCAGTACTTC. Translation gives CASSLLSSGESSYEQYF.

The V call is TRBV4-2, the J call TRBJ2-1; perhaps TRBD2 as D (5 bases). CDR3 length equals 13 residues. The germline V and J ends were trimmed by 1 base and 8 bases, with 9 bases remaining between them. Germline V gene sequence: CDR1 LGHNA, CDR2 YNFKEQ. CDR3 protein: CASSQVARDEQFF. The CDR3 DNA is TGTGCCAGCAGCCAAGTAGCGAGGGATGAGCAGTTCTTC.

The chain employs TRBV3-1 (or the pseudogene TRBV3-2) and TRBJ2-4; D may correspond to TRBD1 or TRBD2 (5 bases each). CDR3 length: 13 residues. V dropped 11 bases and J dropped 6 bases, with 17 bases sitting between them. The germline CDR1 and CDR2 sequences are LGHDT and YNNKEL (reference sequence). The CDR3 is CASTGPGTNIQYF. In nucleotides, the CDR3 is TGTGCCTCCACCGGACCGGGGACAAACATTCAGTACTTC.

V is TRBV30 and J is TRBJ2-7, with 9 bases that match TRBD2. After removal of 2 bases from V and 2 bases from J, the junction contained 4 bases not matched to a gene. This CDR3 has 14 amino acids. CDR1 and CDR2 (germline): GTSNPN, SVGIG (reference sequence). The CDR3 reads CAWSILAGPYEQYF. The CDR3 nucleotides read TGTGCCTGGAGTATCCTAGCGGGACCCTACGAGCAGTACTTC.

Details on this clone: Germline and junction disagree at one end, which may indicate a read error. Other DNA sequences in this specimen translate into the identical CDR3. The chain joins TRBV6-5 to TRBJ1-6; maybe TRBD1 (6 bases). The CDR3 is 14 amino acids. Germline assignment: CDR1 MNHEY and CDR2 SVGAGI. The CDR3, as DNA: TGTGCCAGCAGATTAACAGGGTCCCACTCACCTCTCCACTTT. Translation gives CASRLTGSHSPLHF.

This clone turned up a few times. The CDR3 here is CASSDPGGTSGNTIYF. CDR3 DNA: TGTGCCAGCTCTGACCCCGGGGGGACATCCGGAAACACCATATATTTT. The V gene is TRBV7-2, the J gene TRBJ1-3, with D possibly TRBD1 on 6 matching bases. The length of the CDR3 is 16 residues. V gave up 8 bases and J gave up 4 bases, with 21 bases separating them. The germline CDR1 and CDR2 sequences are SGHTA and FQGNSA.

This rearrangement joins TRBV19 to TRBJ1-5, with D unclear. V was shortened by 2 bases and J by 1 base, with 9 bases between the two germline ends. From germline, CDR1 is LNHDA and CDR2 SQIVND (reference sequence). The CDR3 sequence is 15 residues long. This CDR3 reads CASSIYWVSNQPQHF. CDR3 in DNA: TGTGCCAGTAGTATATACTGGGTGAGCAATCAGCCCCAGCATTTT.

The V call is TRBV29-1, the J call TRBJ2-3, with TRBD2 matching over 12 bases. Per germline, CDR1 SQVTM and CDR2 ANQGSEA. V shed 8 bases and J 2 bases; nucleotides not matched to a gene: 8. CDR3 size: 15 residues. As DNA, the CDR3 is TGCAGCTCGTGGACTAGCGGGGAGCTCACAGATACGCAGTATTTT. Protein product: CSSWTSGELTDTQYF.

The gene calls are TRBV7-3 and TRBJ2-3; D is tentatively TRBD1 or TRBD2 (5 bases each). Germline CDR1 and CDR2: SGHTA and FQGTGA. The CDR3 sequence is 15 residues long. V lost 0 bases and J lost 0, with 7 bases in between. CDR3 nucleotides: TGTGCCAGCAGCTTAACCGGGGCAAGCACAGATACGCAGTATTTT. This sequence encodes CASSLTGASTDTQYF.

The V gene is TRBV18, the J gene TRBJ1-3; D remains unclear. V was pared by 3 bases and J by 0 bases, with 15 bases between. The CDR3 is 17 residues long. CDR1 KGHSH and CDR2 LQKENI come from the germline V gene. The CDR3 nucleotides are TGTGCCAGCTCACCTCTGGACCAGCGATCCTCTGGAAACACCATATATTTT. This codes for CASSPLDQRSSGNTIYF.

The CDR3 here is CASSTGQGVNTEAFF. DNA for the CDR3: TGTGCCAGTAGTACGGGTCAAGGTGTTAACACTGAAGCTTTCTTT. The V and J genes are TRBV19 and TRBJ1-1, with D unresolved. V was clipped by 4 bases and J by 2 bases, with 14 bases between them. Germline V gene data show CDR1 as LNHDA and CDR2 as SQIVND (reference sequence). The CDR3 consists of 15 residues.

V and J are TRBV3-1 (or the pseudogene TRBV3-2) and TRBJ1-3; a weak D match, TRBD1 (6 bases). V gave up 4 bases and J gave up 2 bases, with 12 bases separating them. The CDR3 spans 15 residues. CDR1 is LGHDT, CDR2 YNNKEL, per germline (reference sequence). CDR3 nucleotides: TGTGCCAGCAGCCGATTGGGGGCGGCTGGAAACACCATATATTTT. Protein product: CASSRLGAAGNTIYF.

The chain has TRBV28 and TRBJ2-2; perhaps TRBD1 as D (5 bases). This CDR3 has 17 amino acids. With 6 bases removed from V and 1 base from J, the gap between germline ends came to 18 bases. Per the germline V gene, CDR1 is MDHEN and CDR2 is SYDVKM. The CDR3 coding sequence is TGTGCCAGCAGAACCAGACTTGGGCAGGGGAACACCGGGGAGCTGTTTTTT. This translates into CASRTRLGQGNTGELFF.

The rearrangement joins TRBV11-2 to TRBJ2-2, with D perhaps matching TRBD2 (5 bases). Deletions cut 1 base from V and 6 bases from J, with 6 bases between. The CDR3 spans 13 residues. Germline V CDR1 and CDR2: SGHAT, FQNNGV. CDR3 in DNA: TGTGCCAGCAGCTTAGTAGCGCCCGGGGAGCTGTTTTTT. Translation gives CASSLVAPGELFF.

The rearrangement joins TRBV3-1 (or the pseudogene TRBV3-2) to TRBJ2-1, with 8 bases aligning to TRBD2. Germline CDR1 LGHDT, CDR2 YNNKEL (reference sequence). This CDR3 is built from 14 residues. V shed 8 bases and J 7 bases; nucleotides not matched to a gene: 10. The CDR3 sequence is CASRLSGGANEQFF. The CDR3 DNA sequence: TGTGCCAGCCGTTTATCCGGGGGGGCAAATGAGCAGTTCTTC.

DNA for the CDR3: TGTGCCAGCAGCTTAGTGATCGGGAGTAAGGACGAGCAGTACTTC. The encoded protein is CASSLVIGSKDEQYF. The chain has TRBV7-9 and TRBJ2-7, with D possibly TRBD2 on 6 matching bases. CDR3 size: 15 residues. V was clipped by 1 base and J by 5 bases, with 15 bases between them. Germline assignment: CDR1 SEHNR and CDR2 FQNEAQ (reference sequence).

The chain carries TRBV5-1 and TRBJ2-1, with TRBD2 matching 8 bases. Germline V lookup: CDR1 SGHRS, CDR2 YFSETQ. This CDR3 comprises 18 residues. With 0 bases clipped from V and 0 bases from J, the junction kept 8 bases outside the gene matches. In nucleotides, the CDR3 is TGCGCCAGCAGCTTGGGTAGCGGGGCGGTGAGCTCCTACAATGAGCAGTTCTTC. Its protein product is CASSLGSGAVSSYNEQFF.

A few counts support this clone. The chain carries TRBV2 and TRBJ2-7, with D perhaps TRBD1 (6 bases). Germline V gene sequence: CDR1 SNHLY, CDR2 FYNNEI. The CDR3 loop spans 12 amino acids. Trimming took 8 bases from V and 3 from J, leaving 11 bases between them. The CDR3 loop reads CASASQGYEQYF. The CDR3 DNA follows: TGTGCCAGCGCCTCACAGGGCTACGAGCAGTACTTC.

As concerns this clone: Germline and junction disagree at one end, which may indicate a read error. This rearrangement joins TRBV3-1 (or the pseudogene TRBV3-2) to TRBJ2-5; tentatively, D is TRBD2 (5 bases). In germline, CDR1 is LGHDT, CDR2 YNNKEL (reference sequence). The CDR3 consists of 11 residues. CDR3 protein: CASRQGLEMYF. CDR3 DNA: TGTGCCAGCAGACAAGGACTTGAGATGTACTTC.

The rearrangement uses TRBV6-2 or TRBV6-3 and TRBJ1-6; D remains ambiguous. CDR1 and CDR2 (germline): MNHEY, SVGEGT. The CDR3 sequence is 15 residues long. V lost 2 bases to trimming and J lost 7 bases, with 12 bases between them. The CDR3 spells CASSYTAPGNSPLHF. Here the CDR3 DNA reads TGTGCCAGCAGTTACACGGCTCCCGGCAATTCACCCCTCCACTTT.

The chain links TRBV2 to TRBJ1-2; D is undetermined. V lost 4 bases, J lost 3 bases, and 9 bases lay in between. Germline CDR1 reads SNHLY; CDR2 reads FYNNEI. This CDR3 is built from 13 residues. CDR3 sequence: CASSAREDYGYTF. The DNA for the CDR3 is TGTGCCAGCAGTGCGCGCGAGGACTATGGCTACACCTTC.

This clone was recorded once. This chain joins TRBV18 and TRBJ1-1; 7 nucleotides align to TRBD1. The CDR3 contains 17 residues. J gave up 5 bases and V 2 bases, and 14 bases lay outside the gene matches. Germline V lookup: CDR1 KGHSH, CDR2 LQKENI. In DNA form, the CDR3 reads TGTGCCAGCTCACCAAGACAGGGTTACCTAACGAGGACTGAAGCTTTCTTT. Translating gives CASSPRQGYLTRTEAFF.